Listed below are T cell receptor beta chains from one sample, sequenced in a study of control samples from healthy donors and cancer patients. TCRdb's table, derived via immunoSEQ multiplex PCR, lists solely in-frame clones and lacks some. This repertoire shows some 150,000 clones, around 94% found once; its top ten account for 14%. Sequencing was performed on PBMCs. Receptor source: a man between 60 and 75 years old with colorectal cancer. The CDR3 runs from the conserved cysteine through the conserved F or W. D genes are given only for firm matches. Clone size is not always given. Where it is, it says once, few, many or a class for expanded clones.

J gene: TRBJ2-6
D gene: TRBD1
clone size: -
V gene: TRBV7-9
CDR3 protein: CASTIQGVGANVLTF
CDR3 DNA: TGTGCCAGCACCATTCAGGGGGTTGGGGCCAACGTCCTGACTTTC

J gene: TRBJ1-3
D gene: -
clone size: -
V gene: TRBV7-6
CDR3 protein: CASSLAQGGNTIYF
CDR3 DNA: TGTGCCAGCAGCTTAGCCCAGGGTGGAAACACCATATATTTT

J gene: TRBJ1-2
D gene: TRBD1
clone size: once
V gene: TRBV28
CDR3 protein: CASSSSMQGARNGYTF
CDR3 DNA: TGTGCCAGCAGTTCTTCAATGCAGGGGGCGCGTAATGGCTACACCTTC

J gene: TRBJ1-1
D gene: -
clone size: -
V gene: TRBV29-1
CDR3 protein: CSVEPGRRGKTAREAFF
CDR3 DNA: TGCAGCGTTGAACCGGGTCGTCGGGGGAAGACTGCTCGTGAAGCTTTCTTT

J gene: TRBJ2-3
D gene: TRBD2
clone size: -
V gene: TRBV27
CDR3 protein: CASRPTGTSGGSHTDTQYF
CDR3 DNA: TGTGCCAGCAGACCCACGGGGACTAGCGGGGGAAGTCACACAGATACGCAGTATTTT

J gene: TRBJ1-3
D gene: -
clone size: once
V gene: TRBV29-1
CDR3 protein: CSVRAGSGNTIYF
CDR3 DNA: TGCAGCGTGAGAGCAGGGTCTGGAAACACCATATATTTT

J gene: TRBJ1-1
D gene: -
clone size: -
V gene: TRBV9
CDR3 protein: CASSIRGGEAFF
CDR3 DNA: TGTGCCAGCAGCATACGAGGTGGCGAAGCTTTCTTT

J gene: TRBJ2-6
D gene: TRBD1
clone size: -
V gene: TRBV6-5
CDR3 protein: CASSLGGAGANVLTF
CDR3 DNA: TGTGCCAGCAGTTTAGGGGGCGCTGGGGCCAACGTCCTGACTTTC

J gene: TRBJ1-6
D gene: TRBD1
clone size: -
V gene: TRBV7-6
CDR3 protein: CASSLGTGDNSPLHF
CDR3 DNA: TGTGCCAGCAGCTTAGGGACAGGGGATAATTCACCCCTCCACTTT

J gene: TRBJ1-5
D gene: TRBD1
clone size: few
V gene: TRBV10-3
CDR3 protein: CAIRGQGGQPQHF
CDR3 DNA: TGTGCCATCAGAGGACAGGGGGGTCAGCCCCAGCATTTT

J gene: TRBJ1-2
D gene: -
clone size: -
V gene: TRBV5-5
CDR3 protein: CASFFRETSYGYTF
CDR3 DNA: TGTGCCAGCTTCTTCCGGGAAACATCCTATGGCTACACCTTC

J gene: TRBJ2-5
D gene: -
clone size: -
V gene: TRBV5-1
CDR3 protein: CASSLERAAAEETQYF
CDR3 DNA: TGCGCCAGCAGCTTGGAGAGGGCGGCGGCGGAGGAGACCCAGTACTTC

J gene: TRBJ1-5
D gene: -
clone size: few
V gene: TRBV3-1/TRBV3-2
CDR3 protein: CASSQDFGSVGQPQHF
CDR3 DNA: TGTGCCAGCAGCCAAGATTTCGGCAGTGTCGGACAGCCCCAGCATTTT

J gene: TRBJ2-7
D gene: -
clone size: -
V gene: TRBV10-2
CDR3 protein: CASSESHEQYF
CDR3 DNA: TGCGCCAGCAGTGAGTCCCACGAGCAGTACTTC

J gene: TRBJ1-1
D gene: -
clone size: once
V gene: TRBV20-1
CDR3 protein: CSARRGAEAFF
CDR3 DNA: TGCAGTGCTAGGAGGGGCGCTGAAGCTTTCTTT